These T cell receptor beta chains were read from a single sample in a study of CD8+ T cells in alopecia areata. TCRdb's copy holds only in-frame clones and misses some; the assay was immunoSEQ multiplex PCR. The sample contains roughly 200,000 clones, around two fifths of which appear only once. Sequencing used CD4+ T cells sorted from blood, obtained at approximately week 34, from a patient treated with tofacitinib. These receptors were collected from a human donor with alopecia areata. CDR3s include the opening cysteine and the closing phenylalanine or tryptophan. The order of the fields is clone size, D gene, J gene, V gene, CDR3 protein, CDR3 DNA. The D gene is left open where the match is weak. Expanded clones get a size class; other rows say once, few or many, or leave the size out.

.	.	TRBJ2-1	TRBV7-2	CASSFWDEQFF	TGTGCCAGCAGCTTTTGGGATGAGCAGTTCTTC
few	TRBD1	TRBJ2-7	TRBV6-1	CASSEDGTGADEQYF	TGTGCCAGCAGTGAGGACGGGACAGGGGCCGACGAGCAGTACTTC
few	TRBD1	TRBJ2-1	TRBV27	CASSRQGAYNEQFF	TGTGCCAGCAGTCGACAGGGGGCCTACAATGAGCAGTTCTTC
.	.	TRBJ1-4	TRBV6-5	CASSYRPGEKLFF	TGTGCCAGCAGTTACCGGCCCGGAGAAAAACTGTTTTTT
.	TRBD1	TRBJ2-1	TRBV27	CASSLGTGGYQSSYNEQFF	TGTGCCAGCAGTCTCGGGACAGGGGGATATCAAAGCTCCTACAATGAGCAGTTCTTC
.	.	TRBJ2-5	TRBV6-6	CASTREFQETQYF	TGTGCCAGCACCCGCGAGTTCCAAGAGACCCAGTACTTC
.	.	TRBJ1-1	TRBV6-6	CASSYDGWRAFF	TGTGCCAGCAGTTACGACGGGTGGAGAGCTTTCTTT
.	.	TRBJ2-7	TRBV30	CAWRSSYEQYF	TGTGCCTGGAGGTCCTCCTACGAGCAGTACTTC
.	TRBD2	TRBJ2-3	TRBV2	CASSHDLAGFTDTQYF	TGTGCCAGCAGTCATGATTTAGCGGGGTTCACAGATACGCAGTATTTT
.	TRBD1	TRBJ1-1	TRBV9	CASTKQGGTEAFF	TGTGCCAGCACCAAACAGGGGGGGACTGAAGCTTTCTTT
.	.	TRBJ1-2	TRBV2	CASSFTPYGYTF	TGTGCCAGCAGTTTTACGCCATATGGCTACACCTTC
few	.	TRBJ1-6	TRBV7-6	CASSLPLGPLHF	TGTGCCAGCAGCTTACCCCTTGGGCCCCTCCACTTT
.	.	TRBJ1-1	TRBV7-8	CASSLIGPRGNTEAFF	TGTGCCAGCAGCTTAATAGGCCCCAGGGGAAACACTGAAGCTTTCTTT
.	.	TRBJ1-2	TRBV7-2	CASSPQRDYGYTF	TGTGCCAGCAGCCCCCAACGAGACTATGGCTACACCTTC
few	TRBD1	TRBJ1-1	TRBV18	CASSPLYDRGTEAFF	TGTGCCAGCTCACCACTTTATGACAGGGGTACTGAAGCTTTCTTT
.	TRBD1	TRBJ1-5	TRBV18	CASSPWDSRNQPQHF	TGTGCCAGCTCACCTTGGGACAGCCGTAATCAGCCCCAGCATTTT
few	TRBD1	TRBJ1-5	TRBV7-9	CASRGQVYSNQPQHF	TGTGCCAGCAGAGGACAGGTATATAGCAATCAGCCCCAGCATTTT
once	.	TRBJ2-2	TRBV30	CAWSELNTGELFF	TGTGCCTGGAGTGAGTTGAACACCGGGGAGCTGTTTTTT
.	TRBD1	TRBJ2-3	TRBV2	CAKQRQGWGPDTQYF	TGTGCCAAGCAACGACAGGGATGGGGCCCAGATACGCAGTATTTT
.	.	TRBJ2-7	TRBV2	CASSEQESYEQYF	TGTGCCAGCAGTGAGCAGGAGTCCTACGAGCAGTACTTC
.	.	TRBJ2-3	TRBV4-1	CASSQDQARMQYF	TGCGCCAGCAGCCAAGACCAGGCCCGTATGCAGTATTTT
once	.	TRBJ2-3	TRBV7-2	CASSLYSDTQYF	TGTGCCAGCAGCCTATATTCAGATACGCAGTATTTT
.	TRBD1	TRBJ1-5	TRBV15	CATGTDNQPQHF	TGTGCCACCGGGACAGATAATCAGCCCCAGCATTTT
.	.	TRBJ1-2	TRBV19	CASSLANGYTF	TGTGCCAGTAGCCTTGCTAATGGCTACACCTTC
.	.	TRBJ1-4	TRBV5-1	CASSLGSATNEKLFF	TGCGCCAGCAGCTTGGGGTCAGCAACTAATGAAAAACTGTTTTTT
.	.	TRBJ2-1	TRBV11-1	CASSLARGDYNEQFF	TGTGCCAGCAGCTTAGCGCGGGGAGACTACAATGAGCAGTTCTTC
few	.	TRBJ1-2	TRBV29-1	CSVATVQGLYGYTF	TGCAGCGTAGCCACAGTCCAGGGTCTCTATGGCTACACCTTC
.	.	TRBJ2-5	TRBV7-2	CASSVYQETQYF	TGTGCCAGCAGCGTATACCAAGAGACCCAGTACTTC
.	TRBD1	TRBJ1-2	TRBV6-5	CASGGTGGGYGYTF	TGTGCCAGCGGGGGGACAGGGGGCGGCTATGGCTACACCTTC
few	TRBD2	TRBJ2-3	TRBV19	CASSSQRGRADTQYF	TGTGCCAGTAGTTCGCAGCGGGGGAGGGCAGATACGCAGTATTTT
few	.	TRBJ2-6	TRBV9	CASADRPSSGANVLTF	TGTGCCAGCGCGGACCGACCGAGCTCTGGGGCCAACGTCCTGACTTTC
.	TRBD2	TRBJ2-3	TRBV7-2	CASSLGIAGGLTQYF	TGTGCCAGCAGCTTAGGTATAGCGGGGGGACTGACGCAGTATTTT
.	.	TRBJ2-3	TRBV9	CASSASSAVTDTQYF	TGTGCCAGCAGCGCCTCTAGCGCGGTTACAGATACGCAGTATTTT
once	TRBD1	TRBJ2-1	TRBV25-1	CASSEWGTEYNEQFF	TGTGCCAGCAGTGAATGGGGGACAGAATACAATGAGCAGTTCTTC
few	TRBD1	TRBJ1-3	TRBV10-3	CAARQGASGNTIYF	TGTGCCGCCAGACAGGGCGCCTCTGGAAACACCATATATTTT